Presented here are 4 T cell receptor beta chains from one specimen sequenced in a study of blood T cell repertoires in COVID-19. This table comes from immunoSEQ multiplex PCR, and its TCRdb copy is limited to in-frame clones, with some not included. The repertoire consists of some 320,000 clones, with 85% occurring once and the leading ten covering approximately 1.9%. Sequenced material: PBMCs or T cells enriched from blood (not recorded which). Every receptor here comes from a woman between 25 and 40 years old who had been exposed to COVID-19.

The chain combines TRBV29-1 with TRBJ2-3; weak D call: TRBD2 (6 bases). Germline lookup yields CDR1 SQVTM and CDR2 ANQGSEA. CDR3 length: 13 amino acids. V lost 8 bases and J lost 1, with 13 bases in between. The CDR3 is CSMEGSGTDTQYF. The DNA for the CDR3 is TGCAGCATGGAGGGGTCGGGCACAGATACGCAGTATTTT.

V is TRBV27 and J is TRBJ1-6, with 7 bases matching TRBD1. V shed 5 bases and J 5 bases; nucleotides not matched to a gene: 6. This CDR3 has 15 amino acids. The germline CDR1 and CDR2 sequences are MNHEY and SMNVEV (reference sequence). The CDR3 sequence: CASSPVGQNNSPLHF. The CDR3 region has the DNA TGTGCCAGCAGTCCCGTGGGACAGAATAATTCACCCCTCCACTTT.

V is TRBV14 and J is TRBJ2-1; 11 bases map to TRBD2. J was trimmed by 4 bases and V by 4 bases; bases with no gene match: 6. Germline values: CDR1 SGHDN, CDR2 FVKESK. CDR3 length: 16 amino acids. The CDR3: CASSPIAGGQYNEQFF. The CDR3 coding sequence is TGTGCCAGCAGCCCCATAGCGGGGGGGCAATACAATGAGCAGTTCTTC.

The chain is built from TRBV10-3 and TRBJ1-6; D gene ambiguous. Germline values: CDR1 ENHRY, CDR2 SYGVKD. The CDR3 covers 13 residues. V gave up 8 bases and J gave up 6 bases, with 11 bases separating them. The CDR3 coding sequence is TGTGCCATCCGCGGAGTAGCTAATTCACCCCTCCACTTT. Protein sequence: CAIRGVANSPLHF.